What follows is one TCR beta chain and its context. What it binds is not known. Trimming shortened V by 0 bases and J by 8 bases, and 14 bases separated the two germline ends. The CDR3 loop spans 15 amino acids. Germline CDR1 is SGHVS and CDR2 is FNYEAQ. The entry originates in a study of T cell responses to AZD1222 COVID-19 vaccine. Overall study findings and caveats: Sampling that yielded the repertoires occurred only after the peak T cell response. A mostly white British donor set with more females was recruited, and clonal diversity was possibly underestimated. Nearly half of spike-specific TCRs reportedly target unmutated variant regions. Spike-specific TCR repertoires showed rising breadth and depth after two AZD1222 doses.

Sequencing was performed with immunoSEQ multiplex PCR; in TCRdb, only in-frame clones are kept and a portion is missing. Counted here are 170,000 or so clones, approximately 90% occurring once; the ten biggest clones make up less than 1.6%. The rearrangement links TRBV7-6 to TRBJ2-1; D might be TRBD2 (7 bases). This specimen was peripheral blood, taken on day 0 of AZD1222 vaccination. This receptor was identified in an adult in good health. The CDR3 DNA follows: TGTGCCAGCAGCTTAGCGGGGGGGCCAGGGGATGAGCAGTTCTTC. This codes for CASSLAGGPGDEQFF.